This T cell receptor beta chain was found in a study of blood T cell repertoires in COVID-19. Study context: The cDNA or gDNA used as material had been derived from T cells, B-cell-depleted T cells, or PBMCs.

In the original workflow: Amplification of reference gene primers was used by the study to estimate nucleated cell counts. Sequencing was performed with immunoSEQ multiplex PCR; in TCRdb, only in-frame clones are kept and a portion is missing. D and trimming were read from the DNA, whereas the V and J calls and clone size are those reported in that table. The sample has over 200,000 clones, around 89% seen once. Germline V gives CDR1 MNHEY, CDR2 SMNVEV (reference sequence). This CDR3 comprises 16 residues. J lost 2 bases, V lost 4 bases, and 4 bases had no gene match. This clonotype was sampled from a man aged 55 to 70 who had recovered from COVID-19. The chain joins TRBV27 to TRBJ1-5, with 11 bases identical to TRBD1. Source material: peripheral blood. CDR3 residues: CASSSGTGGGNQPQHF. DNA of the CDR3: TGTGCCAGCAGTTCCGGGACAGGGGGGGGCAATCAGCCCCAGCATTTT.